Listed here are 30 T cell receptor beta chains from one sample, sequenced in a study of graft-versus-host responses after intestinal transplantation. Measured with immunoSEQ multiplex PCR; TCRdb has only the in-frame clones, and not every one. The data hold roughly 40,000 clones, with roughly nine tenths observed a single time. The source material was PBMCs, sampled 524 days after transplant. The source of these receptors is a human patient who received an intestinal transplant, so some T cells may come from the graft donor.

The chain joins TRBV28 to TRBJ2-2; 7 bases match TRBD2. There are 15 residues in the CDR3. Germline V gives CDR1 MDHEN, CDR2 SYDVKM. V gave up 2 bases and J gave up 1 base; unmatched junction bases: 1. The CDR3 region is CASSLGGGNTGELFF. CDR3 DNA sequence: TGTGCCAGCAGTTTAGGCGGGGGGAACACCGGGGAGCTGTTTTTT.

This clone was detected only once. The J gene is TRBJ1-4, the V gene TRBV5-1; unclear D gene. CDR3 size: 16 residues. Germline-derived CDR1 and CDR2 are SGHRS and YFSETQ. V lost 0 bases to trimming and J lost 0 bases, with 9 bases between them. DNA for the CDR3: TGCGCCAGCAGCTTGGCCGGCGAGCCAACTAATGAAAAACTGTTTTTT. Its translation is CASSLAGEPTNEKLFF.

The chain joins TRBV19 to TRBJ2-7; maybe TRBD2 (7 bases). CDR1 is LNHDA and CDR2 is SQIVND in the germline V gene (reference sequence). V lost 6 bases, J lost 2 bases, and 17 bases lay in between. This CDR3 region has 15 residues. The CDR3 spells CASSIEGGPAYEQYF. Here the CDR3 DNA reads TGTGCCAGTAGCATCGAGGGGGGGCCGGCCTACGAGCAGTACTTC.

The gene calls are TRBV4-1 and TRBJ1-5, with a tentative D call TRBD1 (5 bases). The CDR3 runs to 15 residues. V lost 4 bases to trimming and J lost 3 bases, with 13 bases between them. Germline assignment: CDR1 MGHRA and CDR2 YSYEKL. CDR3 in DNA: TGCGCCAGCAGCCGCCTGGGACGGTCCAATCAGCCCCAGCATTTT. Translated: CASSRLGRSNQPQHF.

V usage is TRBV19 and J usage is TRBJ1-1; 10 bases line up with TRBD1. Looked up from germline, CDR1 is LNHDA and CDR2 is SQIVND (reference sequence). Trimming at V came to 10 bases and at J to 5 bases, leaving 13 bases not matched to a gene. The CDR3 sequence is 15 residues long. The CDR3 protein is CATFGWDRGITEAFF. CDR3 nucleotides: TGTGCCACTTTCGGCTGGGACAGGGGTATTACTGAAGCTTTCTTT.

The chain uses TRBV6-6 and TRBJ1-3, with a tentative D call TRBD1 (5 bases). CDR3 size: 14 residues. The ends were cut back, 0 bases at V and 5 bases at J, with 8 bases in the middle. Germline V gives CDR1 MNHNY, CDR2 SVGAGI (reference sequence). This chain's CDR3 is CASSYSGPRNTIYF. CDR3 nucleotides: TGTGCCAGCAGTTACTCGGGACCGCGAAACACCATATATTTT.

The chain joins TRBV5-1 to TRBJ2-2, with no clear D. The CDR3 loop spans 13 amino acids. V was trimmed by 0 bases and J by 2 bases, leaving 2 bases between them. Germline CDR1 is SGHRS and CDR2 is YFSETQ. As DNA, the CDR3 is TGCGCCAGCAGCTTGGATAACACCGGGGAGCTGTTTTTT. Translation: CASSLDNTGELFF.

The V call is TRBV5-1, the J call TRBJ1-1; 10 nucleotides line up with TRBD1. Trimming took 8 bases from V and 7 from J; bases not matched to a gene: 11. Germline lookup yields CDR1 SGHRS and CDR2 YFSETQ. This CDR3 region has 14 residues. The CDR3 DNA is TGCGCCAGTAAATGGACAGGGGGAAGGAGTGAAGCTTTCTTT. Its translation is CASKWTGGRSEAFF.

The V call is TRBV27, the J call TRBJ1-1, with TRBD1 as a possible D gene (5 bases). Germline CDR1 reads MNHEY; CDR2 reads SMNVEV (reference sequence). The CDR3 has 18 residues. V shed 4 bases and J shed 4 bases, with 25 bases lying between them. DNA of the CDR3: TGTGCCAGCAGTTCCCTGGACACCTTTAGAATCCCGGGCACTGAAGCTTTCTTT. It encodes CASSSLDTFRIPGTEAFF.

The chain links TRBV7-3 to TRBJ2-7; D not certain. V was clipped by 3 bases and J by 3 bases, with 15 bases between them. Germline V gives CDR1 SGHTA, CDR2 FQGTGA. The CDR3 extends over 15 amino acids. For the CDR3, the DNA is TGTGCCAGCAGCTTTGGACGTCGAACCCGCTACGAGCAGTACTTC. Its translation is CASSFGRRTRYEQYF.

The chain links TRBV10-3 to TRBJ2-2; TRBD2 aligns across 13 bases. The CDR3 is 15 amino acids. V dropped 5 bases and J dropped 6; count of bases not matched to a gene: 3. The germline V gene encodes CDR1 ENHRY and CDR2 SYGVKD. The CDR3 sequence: CAISTGLAGPGELFF. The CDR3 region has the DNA TGTGCCATCAGTACGGGACTAGCGGGACCCGGGGAGCTGTTTTTT.

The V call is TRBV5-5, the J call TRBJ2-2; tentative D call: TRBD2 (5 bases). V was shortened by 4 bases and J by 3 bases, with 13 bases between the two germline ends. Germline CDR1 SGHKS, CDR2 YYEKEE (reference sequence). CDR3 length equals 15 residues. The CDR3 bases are TGTGCCAGCAGCACTCAGGCGGGCGACACCGGGGAGCTGTTTTTT. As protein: CASSTQAGDTGELFF.

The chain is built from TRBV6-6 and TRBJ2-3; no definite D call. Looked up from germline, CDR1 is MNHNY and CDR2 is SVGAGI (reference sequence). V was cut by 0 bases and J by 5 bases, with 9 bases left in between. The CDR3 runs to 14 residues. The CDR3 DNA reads TGTGCCAGCAGTTACTCGGGGAAAGGAGATACGCAGTATTTT. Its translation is CASSYSGKGDTQYF.

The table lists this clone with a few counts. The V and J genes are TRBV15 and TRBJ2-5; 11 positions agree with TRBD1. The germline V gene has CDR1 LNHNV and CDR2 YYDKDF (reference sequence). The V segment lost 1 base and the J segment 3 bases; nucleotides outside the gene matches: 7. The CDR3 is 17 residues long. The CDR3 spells CATSRVRRTGGKETQYF. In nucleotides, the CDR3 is TGTGCCACCAGCAGAGTAAGAAGGACAGGGGGCAAAGAGACCCAGTACTTC.

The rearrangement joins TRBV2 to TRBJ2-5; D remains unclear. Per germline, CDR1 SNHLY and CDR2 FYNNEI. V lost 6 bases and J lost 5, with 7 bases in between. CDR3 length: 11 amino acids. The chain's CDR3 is CASRTRETQYF. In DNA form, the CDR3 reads TGTGCCAGCAGGACGAGGGAGACCCAGTACTTC.

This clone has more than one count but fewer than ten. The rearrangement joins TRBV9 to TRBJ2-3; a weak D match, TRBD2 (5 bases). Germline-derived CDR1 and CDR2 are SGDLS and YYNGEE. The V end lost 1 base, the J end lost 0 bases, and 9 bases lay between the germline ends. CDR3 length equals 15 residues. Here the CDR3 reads CASSVQDSSTDTQYF. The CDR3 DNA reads TGTGCCAGCAGCGTACAGGACTCTAGCACAGATACGCAGTATTTT.

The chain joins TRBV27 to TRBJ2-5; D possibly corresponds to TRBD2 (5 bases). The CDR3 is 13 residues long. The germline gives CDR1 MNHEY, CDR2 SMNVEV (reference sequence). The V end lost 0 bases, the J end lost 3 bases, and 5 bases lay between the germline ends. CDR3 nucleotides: TGTGCCAGCAGTTTATCCGGGAAAGAGACCCAGTACTTC. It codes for CASSLSGKETQYF.

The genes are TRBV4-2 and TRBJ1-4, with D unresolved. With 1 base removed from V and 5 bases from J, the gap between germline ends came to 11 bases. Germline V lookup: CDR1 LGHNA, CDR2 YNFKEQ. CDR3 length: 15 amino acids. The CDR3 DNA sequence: TGTGCCAGCAGCCAAGGGGGTGGTCTGAATGAAAAACTGTTTTTT. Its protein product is CASSQGGGLNEKLFF.

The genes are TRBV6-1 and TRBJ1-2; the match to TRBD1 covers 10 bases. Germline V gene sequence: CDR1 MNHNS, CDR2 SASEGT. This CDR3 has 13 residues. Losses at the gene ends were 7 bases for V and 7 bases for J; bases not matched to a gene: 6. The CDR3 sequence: CASTTDRGLGYTF. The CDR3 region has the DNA TGTGCCAGCACTACCGACAGGGGGCTTGGCTACACCTTC.

The CDR3: CASSRNRLADYNEQFF. The CDR3 nucleotides read TGTGCCAGTAGTCGCAATCGACTAGCGGACTACAATGAGCAGTTCTTC. This chain uses TRBV19 with TRBJ2-1; 9 bases align to TRBD2. The CDR3 spans 16 residues. Per the germline V gene, CDR1 is LNHDA and CDR2 is SQIVND (reference sequence). The junction had 8 bases not matched to a gene; V was cut back by 5 bases and J by 3 bases.

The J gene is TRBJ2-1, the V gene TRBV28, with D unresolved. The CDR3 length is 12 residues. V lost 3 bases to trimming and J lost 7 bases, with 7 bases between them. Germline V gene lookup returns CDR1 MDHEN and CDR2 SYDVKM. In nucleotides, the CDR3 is TGTGCCAGCAGTTTTGGGCGGAATGAGCAGTTCTTC. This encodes CASSFGRNEQFF.

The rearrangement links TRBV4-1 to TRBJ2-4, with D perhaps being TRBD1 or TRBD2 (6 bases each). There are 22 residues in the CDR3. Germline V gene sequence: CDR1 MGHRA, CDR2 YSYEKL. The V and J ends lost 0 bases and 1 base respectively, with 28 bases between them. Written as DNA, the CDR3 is TGCGCCAGCAGCCAAGATTGGTTGAGGGTTCGGGGGCCGGGGGTCGCCAAAAACATTCAGTACTTC. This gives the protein CASSQDWLRVRGPGVAKNIQYF.

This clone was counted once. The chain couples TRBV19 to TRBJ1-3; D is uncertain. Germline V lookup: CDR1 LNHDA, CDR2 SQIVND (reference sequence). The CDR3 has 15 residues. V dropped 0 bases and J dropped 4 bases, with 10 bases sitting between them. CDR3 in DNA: TGTGCCAGTAGTATAGACGGATCCAGGGGAAACACCATATATTTT. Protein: CASSIDGSRGNTIYF.

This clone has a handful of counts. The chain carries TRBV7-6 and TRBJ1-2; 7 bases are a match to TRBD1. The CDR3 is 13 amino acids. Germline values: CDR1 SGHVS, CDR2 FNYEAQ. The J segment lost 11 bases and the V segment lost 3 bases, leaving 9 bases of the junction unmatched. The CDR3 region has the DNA TGTGCCAGCAGCTTGCGGACAGGAGGGAGTTACACCTTC. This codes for CASSLRTGGSYTF.

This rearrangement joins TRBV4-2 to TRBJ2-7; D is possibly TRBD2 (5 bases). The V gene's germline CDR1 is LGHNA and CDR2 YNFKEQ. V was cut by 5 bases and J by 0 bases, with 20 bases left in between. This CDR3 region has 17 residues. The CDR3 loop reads CASSLEWGSAYSYEQYF. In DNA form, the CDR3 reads TGTGCCAGCAGCTTAGAATGGGGTAGCGCCTACTCCTACGAGCAGTACTTC.

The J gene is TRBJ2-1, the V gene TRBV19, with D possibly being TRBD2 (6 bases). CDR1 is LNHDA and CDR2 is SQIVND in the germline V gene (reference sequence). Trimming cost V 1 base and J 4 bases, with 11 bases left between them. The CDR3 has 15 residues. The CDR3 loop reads CASSIAHGSYNEQFF. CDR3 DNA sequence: TGTGCCAGTAGTATAGCCCACGGGAGTTACAATGAGCAGTTCTTC.

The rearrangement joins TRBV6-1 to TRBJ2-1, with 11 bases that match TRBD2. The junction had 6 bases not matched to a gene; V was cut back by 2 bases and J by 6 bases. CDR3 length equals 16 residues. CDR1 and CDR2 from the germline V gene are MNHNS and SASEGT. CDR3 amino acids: CASSELAGGPFNEQFF. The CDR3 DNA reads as TGTGCCAGCAGTGAATTAGCGGGAGGGCCTTTCAATGAGCAGTTCTTC.

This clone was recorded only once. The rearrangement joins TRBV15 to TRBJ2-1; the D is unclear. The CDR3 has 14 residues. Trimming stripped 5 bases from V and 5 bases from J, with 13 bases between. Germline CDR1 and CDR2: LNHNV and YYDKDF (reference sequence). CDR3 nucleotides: TGTGCCACCAGCGGCCGGCGGTCGGACAATGAGCAGTTCTTC. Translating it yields CATSGRRSDNEQFF.

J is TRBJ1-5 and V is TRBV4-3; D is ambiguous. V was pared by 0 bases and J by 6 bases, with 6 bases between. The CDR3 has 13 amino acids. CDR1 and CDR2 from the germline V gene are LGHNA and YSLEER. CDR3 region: CASSQDRVQPQHF. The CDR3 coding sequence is TGCGCCAGCAGCCAAGATCGGGTTCAGCCCCAGCATTTT.

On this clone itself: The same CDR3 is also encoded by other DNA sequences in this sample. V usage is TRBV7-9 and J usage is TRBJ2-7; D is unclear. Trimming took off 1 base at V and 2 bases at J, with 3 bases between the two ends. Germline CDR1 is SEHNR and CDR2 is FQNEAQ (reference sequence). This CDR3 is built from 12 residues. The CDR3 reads CASSLGTYEQYF. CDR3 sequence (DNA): TGTGCCAGCAGCTTAGGGACCTACGAGCAGTACTTC.